The rows below give T cell receptor beta chains drawn from one sample of a study of CD8 T cells in ankylosing spondylitis. TCRdb reprocessed the 5' RACE reads via MiXCR and lists one record per CDR3 protein. Among 80,000 to 90,000 distinct CDR3 sequences, 27% were seen once, and the ten largest hold 55% to 75%. The sample taken for sequencing was blood, either unsorted or a sorted T cell fraction (not recorded which). Source of these receptors: a male donor with ankylosing spondylitis or in good health (not recorded which). Both conserved end residues are part of each CDR3. Fields, in order: V gene, D gene, CDR3 length, clone size, J gene, CDR3 protein, CDR3 DNA. D genes are given only for firm matches. Rows give clone size only sometimes, using once, few, many, or a class for an expanded clone.

TRBV20-1	NA	15	few	TRBJ2-3	CSALLGASSTDTQYF	TGCAGTGCACTATTGGGGGCCTCTAGCACAGATACGCAGTATTTT
TRBV7-2	TRBD1	15	NA	TRBJ1-5	CASSFSGTGDQPQHF	TGTGCCAGCAGCTTCTCCGGGACAGGGGACCAGCCCCAGCATTTT
TRBV5-1	NA	13	many	TRBJ1-2	CASSLEGRGGYTF	TGCGCCAGCAGCTTGGAGGGAAGGGGTGGCTACACCTTC
TRBV5-1	NA	14	NA	TRBJ2-1	CASSFGAPYNEQFF	TGCGCCAGCAGCTTTGGGGCACCCTACAATGAGCAGTTCTTC
TRBV7-7	NA	15	once	TRBJ2-2	CASSYTTGHTGELFF	TGTGCCAGCAGTTACACCACAGGGCACACCGGGGAGCTGTTTTTT
TRBV20-1	NA	18	few	TRBJ1-5	CSATVGGAGGLSNQPQHF	TGCAGTGCTACCGTTGGGGGGGCTGGGGGCCTTAGCAATCAGCCCCAGCATTTT
TRBV19	TRBD1	12	NA	TRBJ1-1	CASSKTGDEAFF	TGTGCCAGTAGTAAGACAGGGGATGAAGCTTTCTTT
TRBV5-1	TRBD2	16	NA	TRBJ2-3	CASSPRTSGITDTQYF	TGCGCCAGCAGCCCCCGGACTAGCGGCATCACAGATACGCAGTATTTT
TRBV7-2	TRBD2	17	NA	TRBJ2-3	CASSLGGGGGSTDTQYF	TGTGCCAGCAGCTTAGGAGGTGGCGGGGGTAGCACAGATACGCAGTATTTT
TRBV7-2	TRBD1	13	few	TRBJ1-1	CASSPGRRGQAFF	TGTGCCAGCAGCCCCGGTCGAAGGGGGCAAGCTTTCTTT
TRBV5-6	NA	15	few	TRBJ1-5	CASSSRGSNNQPQHF	TGTGCCAGCAGCTCAAGGGGCAGTAACAATCAGCCCCAGCATTTT
TRBV20-1	NA	13	few	TRBJ1-1	CSASLGGDTEAFF	TGCAGTGCATCACTCGGAGGTGACACTGAAGCCTTCTTT
TRBV20-1	NA	13	few	TRBJ2-7	CSASLPDSYEQYF	TGCAGTGCTAGCCTCCCAGACAGCTACGAGCAGTACTTC
TRBV12-3/TRBV12-4	TRBD2	16	NA	TRBJ2-5	CASSFWTSGTEETQYF	TGTGCCAGCAGTTTCTGGACTAGCGGGACTGAAGAGACCCAGTACTTC
TRBV29-1	NA	12	NA	TRBJ2-2	CSVGNRAGELFF	TGCAGCGTCGGAAACAGGGCCGGGGAGCTGTTTTTT
TRBV20-1	NA	13	NA	TRBJ2-7	CSARARTEYEQYF	TGCAGTGCTAGAGCCCGGACCGAATACGAGCAGTACTTC
TRBV6-2/TRBV6-3	NA	14	NA	TRBJ2-3	CASRRDRGLSTQYF	TGTGCCAGCAGACGGGACCGAGGTTTAAGTACGCAGTATTTT
TRBV2	TRBD2	14	NA	TRBJ2-2	CASRGLAGTGELFF	TGTGCCAGCAGGGGACTAGCGGGGACTGGGGAGCTGTTTTTT
TRBV4-2	NA	14	many	TRBJ2-7	CASSTGTTGYEQYF	TGTGCCAGCAGTACCGGGACAACCGGCTACGAGCAGTACTTC
TRBV18	NA	14	NA	TRBJ1-5	CASSPDGGASPQHF	TGTGCCAGCTCACCGGATGGCGGGGCTTCGCCCCAGCATTTT
TRBV12-3/TRBV12-4	NA	12	few	TRBJ1-1	CASSLWDTEAFF	TGTGCCAGCAGTTTATGGGACACTGAAGCTTTCTTT
TRBV18	NA	17	NA	TRBJ1-1	CASSPGLAQAMNTEAFF	TGTGCCAGCTCACCGGGACTAGCCCAGGCTATGAACACTGAAGCTTTCTTT
TRBV7-9	TRBD2	14	few	TRBJ2-7	CASSLNSGSYEQYF	TGTGCCAGCAGCTTAAATAGCGGGAGCTACGAGCAGTACTTC
TRBV18	TRBD1	15	few	TRBJ1-2	CASSSGQGMDYGYTF	TGTGCCAGCTCATCAGGACAGGGGATGGACTATGGCTACACCTTC
TRBV5-6	TRBD1	17	NA	TRBJ1-4	CASSLAGQGLRNEKLFF	TGTGCCAGCAGCTTGGCCGGACAGGGTCTTCGGAATGAAAAACTGTTTTTT
TRBV28	NA	14	NA	TRBJ2-3	CASSSERFTDTQYF	TGTGCCAGCAGCTCAGAGAGATTCACAGATACGCAGTATTTT
TRBV10-3	TRBD2	16	few	TRBJ2-2	CAIGVAGGMNTGELFF	TGTGCCATCGGAGTAGCGGGGGGAATGAACACCGGGGAGCTGTTTTTT
TRBV15	NA	20	NA	TRBJ2-6	CATSRDPFGHLSSGANVLTF	TGTGCCACCAGCAGAGATCCGTTTGGACACTTAAGCTCTGGGGCCAACGTCCTGACTTTC
TRBV6-5	NA	13	NA	TRBJ2-5	CASSYRKGTTQYF	TGTGCCAGCAGTTACCGGAAGGGGACTACCCAGTACTTC
TRBV29-1	TRBD1	14	NA	TRBJ1-1	CRTRTGGEDTEAFF	TGCAGAACCAGGACAGGGGGGGAGGACACTGAAGCTTTCTTT
TRBV15	NA	15	few	TRBJ2-3	CATSRGWGRTDTQYF	TGTGCCACCAGCAGAGGTTGGGGGAGAACAGATACGCAGTATTTT
TRBV5-1	TRBD1	14	NA	TRBJ2-5	CASSLQGAQETQYF	TGCGCCAGCAGCCTACAGGGGGCCCAAGAGACCCAGTACTTC